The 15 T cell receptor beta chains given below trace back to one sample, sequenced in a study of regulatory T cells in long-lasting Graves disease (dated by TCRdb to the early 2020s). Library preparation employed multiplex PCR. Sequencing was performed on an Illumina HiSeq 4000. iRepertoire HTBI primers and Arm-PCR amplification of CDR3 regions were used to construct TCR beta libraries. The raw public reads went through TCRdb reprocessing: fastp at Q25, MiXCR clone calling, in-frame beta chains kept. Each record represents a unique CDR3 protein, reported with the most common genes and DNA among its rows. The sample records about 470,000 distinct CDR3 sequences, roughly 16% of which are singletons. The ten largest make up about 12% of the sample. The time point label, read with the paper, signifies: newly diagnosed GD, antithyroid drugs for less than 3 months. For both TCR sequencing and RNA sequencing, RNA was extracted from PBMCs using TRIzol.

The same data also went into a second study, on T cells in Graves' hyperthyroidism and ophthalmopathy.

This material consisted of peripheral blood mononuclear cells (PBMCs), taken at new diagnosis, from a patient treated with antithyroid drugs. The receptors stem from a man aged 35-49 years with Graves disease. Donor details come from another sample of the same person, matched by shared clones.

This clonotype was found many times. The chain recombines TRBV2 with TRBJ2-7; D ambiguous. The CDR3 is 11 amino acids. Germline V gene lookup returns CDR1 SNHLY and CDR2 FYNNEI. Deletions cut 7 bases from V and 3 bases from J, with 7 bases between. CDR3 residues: CASKGRYEQYF. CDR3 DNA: TGTGCCAGCAAAGGACGCTACGAGCAGTACTTC.

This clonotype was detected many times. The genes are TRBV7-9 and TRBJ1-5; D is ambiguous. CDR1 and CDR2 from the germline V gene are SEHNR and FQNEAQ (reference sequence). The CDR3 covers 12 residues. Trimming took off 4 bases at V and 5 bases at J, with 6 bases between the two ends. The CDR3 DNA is TGTGCCAGCAGCTATGGAGATCAGCCCCAGCATTTT. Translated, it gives CASSYGDQPQHF.

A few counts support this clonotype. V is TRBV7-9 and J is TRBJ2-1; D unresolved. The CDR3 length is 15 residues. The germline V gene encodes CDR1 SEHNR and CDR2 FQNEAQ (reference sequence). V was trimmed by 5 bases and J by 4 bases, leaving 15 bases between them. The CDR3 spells CASSLPDIGYNEQFF. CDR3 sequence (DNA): TGTGCCAGCAGCCTACCCGATATAGGGTACAATGAGCAGTTCTTC.

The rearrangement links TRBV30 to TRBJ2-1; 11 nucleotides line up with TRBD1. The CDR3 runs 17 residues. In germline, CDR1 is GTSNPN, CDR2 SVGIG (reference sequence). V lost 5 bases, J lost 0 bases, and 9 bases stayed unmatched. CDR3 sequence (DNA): TGTGCCTGGGACCGGGACAGGGGGGAATACTCCTACAATGAGCAGTTCTTC. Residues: CAWDRDRGEYSYNEQFF.

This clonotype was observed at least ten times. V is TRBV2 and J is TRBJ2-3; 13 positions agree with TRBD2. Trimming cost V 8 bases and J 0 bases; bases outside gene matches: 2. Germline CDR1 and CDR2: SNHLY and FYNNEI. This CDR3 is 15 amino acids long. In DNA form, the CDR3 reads TGTGCCAGCCGGGGACTAGCGGGGAGCACAGATACGCAGTATTTT. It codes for CASRGLAGSTDTQYF.

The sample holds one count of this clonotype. The CDR3 nucleotides are TGTGCCAGCAGTTTCAACCCGACTAGCGGGTCAACTGGGGAGACCCAGTACTTC. The encoded protein is CASSFNPTSGSTGETQYF. J is TRBJ2-3 and V is TRBV2; TRBD2 matches 10 bases. The J call may not be correct, given that the DNA end is closer to TRBJ2-5. CDR1 is SNHLY and CDR2 is FYNNEI in the germline V gene. This CDR3 has 18 amino acids.

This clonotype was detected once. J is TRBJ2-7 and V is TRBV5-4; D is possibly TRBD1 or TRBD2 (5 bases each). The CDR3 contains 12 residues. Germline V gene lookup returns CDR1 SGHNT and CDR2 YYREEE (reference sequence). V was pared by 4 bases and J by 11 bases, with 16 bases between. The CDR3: CASSLRDQGEYF. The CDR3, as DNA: TGTGCCAGCAGCCTCCGGGACCAAGGGGAGTACTTC.

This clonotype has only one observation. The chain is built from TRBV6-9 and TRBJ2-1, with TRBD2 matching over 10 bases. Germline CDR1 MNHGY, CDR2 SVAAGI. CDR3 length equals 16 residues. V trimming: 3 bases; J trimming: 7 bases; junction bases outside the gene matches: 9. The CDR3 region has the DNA TGTGCCAGCAGTTACTCAGCGAGGACTAGCGGAAATGAGCAGTTCTTC. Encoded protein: CASSYSARTSGNEQFF.

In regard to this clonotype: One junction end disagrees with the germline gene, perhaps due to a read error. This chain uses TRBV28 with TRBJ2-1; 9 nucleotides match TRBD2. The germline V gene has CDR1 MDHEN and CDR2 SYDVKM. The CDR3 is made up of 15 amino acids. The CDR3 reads CASSLGSGSKNERFF. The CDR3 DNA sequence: TGTGCCAGCAGTTTAGGTAGCGGGAGCAAAAATGAGCGGTTCTTC.

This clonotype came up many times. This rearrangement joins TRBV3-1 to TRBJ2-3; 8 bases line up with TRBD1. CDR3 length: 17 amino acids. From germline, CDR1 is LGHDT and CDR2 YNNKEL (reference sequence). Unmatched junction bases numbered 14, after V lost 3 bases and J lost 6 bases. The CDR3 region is CASSHRGPTGALDTQYF. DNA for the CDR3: TGTGCCAGCAGCCACCGGGGCCCGACAGGGGCCCTTGATACGCAGTATTTT.

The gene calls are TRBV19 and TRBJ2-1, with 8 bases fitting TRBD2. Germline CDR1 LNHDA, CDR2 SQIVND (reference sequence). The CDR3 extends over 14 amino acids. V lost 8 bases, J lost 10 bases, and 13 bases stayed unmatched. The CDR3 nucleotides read TGTGCCAGTCGTAATCCCCGGGGGGGCTTCGAGCAGTTCTTC. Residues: CASRNPRGGFEQFF.

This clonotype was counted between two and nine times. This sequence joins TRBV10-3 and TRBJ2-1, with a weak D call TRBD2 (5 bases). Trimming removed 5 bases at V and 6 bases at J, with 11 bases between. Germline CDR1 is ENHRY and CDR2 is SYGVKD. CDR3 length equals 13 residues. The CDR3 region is CAISKASLNEQFF. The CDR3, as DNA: TGTGCCATCAGTAAGGCTAGCCTCAATGAGCAGTTCTTC.

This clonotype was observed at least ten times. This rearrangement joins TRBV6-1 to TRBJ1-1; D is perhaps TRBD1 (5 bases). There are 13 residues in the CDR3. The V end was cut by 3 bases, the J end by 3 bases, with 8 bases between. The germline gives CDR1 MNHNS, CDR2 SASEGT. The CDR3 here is CASSDRVDTEAFF. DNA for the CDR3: TGTGCCAGCAGTGACAGGGTCGACACTGAAGCTTTCTTT.

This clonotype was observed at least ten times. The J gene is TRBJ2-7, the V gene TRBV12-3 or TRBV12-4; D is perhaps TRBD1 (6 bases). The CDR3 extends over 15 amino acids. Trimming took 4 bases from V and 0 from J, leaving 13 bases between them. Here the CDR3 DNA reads TGTGCCAGCAGTTACTCCGGGACAAGCTCCTACGAGCAGTACTTC. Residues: CASSYSGTSSYEQYF.

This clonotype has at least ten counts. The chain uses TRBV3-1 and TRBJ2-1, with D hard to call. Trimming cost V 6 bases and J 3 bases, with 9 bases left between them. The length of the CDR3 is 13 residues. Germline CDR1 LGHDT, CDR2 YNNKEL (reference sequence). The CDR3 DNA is TGTGCCAGCAGAAGAGAAGGCTACAATGAGCAGTTCTTC. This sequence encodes CASRREGYNEQFF.